The sequence of this T cell receptor (beta chain) was determined in a study of CD8+ T cells in alopecia areata. Study as a whole: Patients remained on tofacitinib for 6 to 18 months and then went 6 months without it.

It was cDNA, reverse transcribed from extracted RNA, that served as the sequencing template. TCRdb keeps only in-frame clones here, not all; method: immunoSEQ multiplex PCR. This table has around 69,000 clones, approximately 60% appearing once. Germline lookup yields CDR1 SGDLS and CDR2 YYNGEE. The CDR3 runs 13 residues. V lost 6 bases to trimming and J lost 5 bases, with 14 bases between them. This chain connects TRBV9 to TRBJ2-5; weak D call: TRBD1 (6 bases). Material: CD8+ T cells sorted from blood, obtained at week 0. The clonotype comes from a human donor with alopecia areata. CDR3 in DNA: TGTGCCAGCAACCCGGCAGGGGAGGAGACCCAGTACTTC. It codes for CASNPAGEETQYF.